This T cell receptor beta chain was identified during a study of cytomegalovirus exposure and HLA in healthy donors. Use of 60 Vbeta and 13 Jbeta primers characterized the PCR. Sequencing used immunoSEQ multiplex PCR; TCRdb keeps in-frame clones, though not all of them. Here the sample spans approximately 180,000 clones, less than 85% being singletons. Trimming cost V 2 bases and J 7 bases; bases outside gene matches: 9. The CDR3 sequence is 15 residues long. CDR1 and CDR2 (germline): SGHNT, YYREEE (reference sequence). Study-wide results and caveats: Some V segments, including TRBV6-2 and TRBV6-3, were excluded as indistinguishable. CMV serostatus alone was available as immune exposure information. Later analysis found that TCR beta chains associated with HLA were more clonally expanded than other, equally common chains. In a later analysis, TCR beta V- and J-gene trimming was associated with a missense DCLRE1C variant.

Worth noting for this clone: Its antigen is as yet unknown.

Sequenced input: PBMCs. The J gene is TRBJ1-1, the V gene TRBV5-4; 9 bases fit TRBD1. The receptor's source is a man between 18 and 35 years old in good health and CMV-seronegative. CDR3: CASSFRDRANFEAFF. CDR3 nucleotides: TGTGCCAGCAGCTTCCGGGACAGGGCGAATTTTGAAGCTTTCTTT.